This T cell receptor (beta chain) originates from a study of T cells in narcolepsy. The study's findings and limits: Same-patient CSF and blood CD4+ T cell clonotypes included HCRT-specific and TRIB2-specific autoreactive ones. Reportedly, autoreactive clonotypes were serially detected in patients' blood but not controls'.

This CDR3 has 15 residues. The germline CDR1 and CDR2 sequences are SGHDN and FVKESK. The germline V and J ends were trimmed by 4 bases and 1 base, with 10 bases remaining between them. This table comes from immunoSEQ multiplex PCR, and its TCRdb copy is limited to in-frame clones, with some not included. The data hold about 27,000 clones, with approximately 80% observed a single time. The sample holds a few counts of this clone. Its specificity is not known. The sample has other DNA sequences that encode this CDR3 too. The sequence was obtained from a human donor with narcolepsy. The sequencing sample was made of CD45RA- memory CD4+ T cells from PBMCs. The chain links TRBV14 to TRBJ2-2; D is uncertain. The CDR3 DNA is TGTGCCAGCAGCCGTCGGCAGGTGAACACCGGGGAGCTGTTTTTT. It translates to CASSRRQVNTGELFF. Using reference TRBV14 and TRBJ2-2 for the parts outside the CDR3, the full variable domain is EAGVTQFPSHSVIEKGQTVTLRCDPISGHDNLYWYRRVMGKEIKFLLHFVKESKQDESGMPNNRFLAERTGGTYSTLKVQPAELEDSGVYFCASSRRQVNTGELFFGEGSRLTVL.